This T cell receptor (beta chain) was profiled in a study of CD8+CD57+ T cells in acquired aplastic anemia. Background on the study: Sorted CD4+ and CD8+ cell DNA averaged about 3.5 ug.

Whole-study findings and limits: CD8+ Simpson's diversity did not differ significantly between patients and controls.

This clonotype came up once. Its antigen is currently unknown. J gave up 8 bases and V 7 bases, and 15 bases lay outside the gene matches. The germline CDR1 and CDR2 sequences are SGDLS and YYNGEE. The CDR3 is 15 residues long. Investigators profiled TCR beta VDJ and CDR3 from genomic DNA template. TCRdb itself ran the reads through MiXCR, one entry per CDR3 protein. Found here are hundreds of thousands of distinct CDR3 sequences, 56% of them singletons; the top ten hold less than 10%. This TCR was sampled from a human donor with severe aplastic anemia or a healthy control (not recorded which). Sequencing used sorted CD4+, CD8+, or CD8+CD57+ T cells (not recorded which) from PBMCs. The chain couples TRBV9 to TRBJ2-1; 7 bases map to TRBD2. The CDR3 protein is CASCPIGEGLDEQFF. The CDR3 bases are TGTGCCAGCTGCCCAATAGGGGAGGGCCTCGATGAGCAGTTCTTC.